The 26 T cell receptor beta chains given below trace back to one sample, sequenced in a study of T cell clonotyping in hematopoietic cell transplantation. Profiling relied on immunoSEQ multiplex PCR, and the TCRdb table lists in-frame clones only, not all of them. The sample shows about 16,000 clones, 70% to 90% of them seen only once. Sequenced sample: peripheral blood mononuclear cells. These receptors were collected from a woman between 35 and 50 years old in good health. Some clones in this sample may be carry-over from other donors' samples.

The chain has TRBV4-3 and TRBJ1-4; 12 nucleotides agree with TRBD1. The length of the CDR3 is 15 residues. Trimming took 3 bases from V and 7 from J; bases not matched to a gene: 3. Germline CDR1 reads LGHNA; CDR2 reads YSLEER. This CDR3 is CASSQGQGAGEKLFF. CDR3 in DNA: TGCGCCAGCAGCCAGGGACAGGGGGCTGGTGAAAAACTGTTTTTT.

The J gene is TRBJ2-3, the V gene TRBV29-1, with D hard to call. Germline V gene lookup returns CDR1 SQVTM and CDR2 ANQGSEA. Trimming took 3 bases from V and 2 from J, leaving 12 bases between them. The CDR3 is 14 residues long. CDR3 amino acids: CSVEPHQITDTQYF. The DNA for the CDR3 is TGCAGCGTTGAGCCCCACCAAATCACAGATACGCAGTATTTT.

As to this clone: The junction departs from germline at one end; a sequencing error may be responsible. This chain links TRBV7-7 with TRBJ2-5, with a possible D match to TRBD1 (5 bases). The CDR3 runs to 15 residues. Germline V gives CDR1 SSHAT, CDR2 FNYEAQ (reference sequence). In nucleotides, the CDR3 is TGTGCTAGCAGTTTAGACACAGGCCTCCAAGAGACCCAGTACTTC. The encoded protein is CASSLDTGLQETQYF.

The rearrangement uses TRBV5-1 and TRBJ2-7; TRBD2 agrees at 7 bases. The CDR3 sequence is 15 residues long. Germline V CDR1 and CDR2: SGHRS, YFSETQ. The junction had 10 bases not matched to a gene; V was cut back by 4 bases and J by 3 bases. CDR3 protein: CASSALGSGGYEQYF. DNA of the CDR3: TGCGCCAGCAGCGCGCTCGGGTCGGGGGGCTACGAGCAGTACTTC.

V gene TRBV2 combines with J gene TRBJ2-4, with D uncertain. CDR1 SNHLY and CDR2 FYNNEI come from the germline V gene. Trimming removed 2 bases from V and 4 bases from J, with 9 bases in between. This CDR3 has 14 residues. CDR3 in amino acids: CASSETNLKNIQYF. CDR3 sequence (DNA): TGTGCCAGCAGTGAAACCAACCTAAAAAACATTCAGTACTTC.

The CDR3 bases are TGTGCCTGGAGTGTAAACAAGGAGAGTGGCTACACCTTC. Its protein is CAWSVNKESGYTF. The chain carries TRBV30 and TRBJ1-2; no firm D call. Germline CDR1 is GTSNPN and CDR2 is SVGIG (reference sequence). V was shortened by 0 bases and J by 7 bases, with 12 bases between the two germline ends. CDR3 length: 13 amino acids.

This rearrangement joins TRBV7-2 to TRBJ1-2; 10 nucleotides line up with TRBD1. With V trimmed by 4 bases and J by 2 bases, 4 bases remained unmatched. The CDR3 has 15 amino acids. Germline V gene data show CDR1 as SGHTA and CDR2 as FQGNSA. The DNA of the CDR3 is TGTGCCAGCAGCTATCAGGGACAGGGGAACTATGGCTACACCTTC. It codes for CASSYQGQGNYGYTF.

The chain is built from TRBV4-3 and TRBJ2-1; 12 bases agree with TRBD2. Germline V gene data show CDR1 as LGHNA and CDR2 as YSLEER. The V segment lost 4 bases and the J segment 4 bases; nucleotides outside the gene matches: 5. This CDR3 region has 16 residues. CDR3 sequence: CASSLGLAGFYNEQFF. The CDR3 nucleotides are TGCGCCAGCAGCCTCGGACTAGCGGGGTTTTACAATGAGCAGTTCTTC.

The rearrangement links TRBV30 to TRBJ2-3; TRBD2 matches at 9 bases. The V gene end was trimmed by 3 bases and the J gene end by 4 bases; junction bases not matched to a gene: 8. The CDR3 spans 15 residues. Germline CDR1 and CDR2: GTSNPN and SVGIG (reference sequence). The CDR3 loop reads CAWRPAGGYSDTQYF. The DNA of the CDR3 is TGTGCCTGGAGGCCAGCGGGAGGTTACTCAGATACGCAGTATTTT.

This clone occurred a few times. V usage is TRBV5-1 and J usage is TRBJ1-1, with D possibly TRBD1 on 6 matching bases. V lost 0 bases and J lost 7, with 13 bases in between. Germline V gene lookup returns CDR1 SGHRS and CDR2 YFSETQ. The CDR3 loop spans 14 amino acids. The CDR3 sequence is CASSLGGGQIEAFF. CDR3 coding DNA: TGCGCCAGCAGCTTGGGGGGGGGACAAATTGAAGCTTTCTTT.

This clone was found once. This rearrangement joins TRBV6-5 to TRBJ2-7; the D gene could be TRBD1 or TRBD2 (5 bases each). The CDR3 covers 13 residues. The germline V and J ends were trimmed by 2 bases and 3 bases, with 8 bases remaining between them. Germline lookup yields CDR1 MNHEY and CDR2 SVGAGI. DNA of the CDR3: TGTGCCAGCAGTTACAGGGACGGCTACGAGCAGTACTTC. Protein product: CASSYRDGYEQYF.

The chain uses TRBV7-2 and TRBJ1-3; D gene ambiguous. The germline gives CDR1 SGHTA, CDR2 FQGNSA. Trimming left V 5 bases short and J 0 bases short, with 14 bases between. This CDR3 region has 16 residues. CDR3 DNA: TGTGCCAGCAGCAATTCGGGCGGTAGCTCTGGAAACACCATATATTTT. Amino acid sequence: CASSNSGGSSGNTIYF.

The CDR3 region is CAISEYLQGDYGYTF. The CDR3 region has the DNA TGTGCCATCAGTGAGTACCTGCAGGGGGACTATGGCTACACCTTC. J is TRBJ1-2 and V is TRBV10-3, with 7 bases fitting TRBD1. CDR3 size: 15 residues. Losses at the gene ends were 1 base for V and 3 bases for J; bases not matched to a gene: 5. Germline V lookup: CDR1 ENHRY, CDR2 SYGVKD.

CDR3 region: CASSLAGGLSTDTQYF. CDR3 DNA: TGTGCCAGCAGCTTAGCGGGGGGCCTAAGCACAGATACGCAGTATTTT. The chain carries TRBV7-2 and TRBJ2-3; perhaps D is TRBD1 or TRBD2 (6 bases each). The CDR3 extends over 16 amino acids. Germline V lookup: CDR1 SGHTA, CDR2 FQGNSA. Trimming stripped 0 bases from V and 0 bases from J, with 10 bases between.

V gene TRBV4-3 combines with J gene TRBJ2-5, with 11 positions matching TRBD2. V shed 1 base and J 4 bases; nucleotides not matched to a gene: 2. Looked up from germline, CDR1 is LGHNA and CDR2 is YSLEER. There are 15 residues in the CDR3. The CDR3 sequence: CASSQVSGRGETQYF. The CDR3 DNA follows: TGCGCCAGCAGCCAAGTTAGCGGGAGGGGAGAGACCCAGTACTTC.

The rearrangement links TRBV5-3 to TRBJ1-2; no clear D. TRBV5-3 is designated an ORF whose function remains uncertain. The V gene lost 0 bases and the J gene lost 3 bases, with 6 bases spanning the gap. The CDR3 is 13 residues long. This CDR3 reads CARSLDGDYGYTF. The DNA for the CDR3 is TGTGCCAGAAGCTTGGATGGTGACTATGGCTACACCTTC.

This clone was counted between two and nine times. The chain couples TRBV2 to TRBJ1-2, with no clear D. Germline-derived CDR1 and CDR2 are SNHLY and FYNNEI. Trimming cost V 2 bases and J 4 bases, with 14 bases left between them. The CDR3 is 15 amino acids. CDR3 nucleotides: TGTGCCAGCAGTGAAAGATCCTGGGGAGGCTATGGCTACACCTTC. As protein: CASSERSWGGYGYTF.

CDR3 loop: CASRGGQETQYF. DNA of the CDR3: TGTGCCAGTAGGGGAGGCCAAGAGACCCAGTACTTC. This chain uses TRBV19 with TRBJ2-5, with TRBD2 as a possible D gene (6 bases). Trimming shortened V by 6 bases and J by 1 base, and 6 bases separated the two germline ends. The CDR3 is made up of 12 amino acids. CDR1 is LNHDA and CDR2 is SQIVND in the germline V gene (reference sequence).

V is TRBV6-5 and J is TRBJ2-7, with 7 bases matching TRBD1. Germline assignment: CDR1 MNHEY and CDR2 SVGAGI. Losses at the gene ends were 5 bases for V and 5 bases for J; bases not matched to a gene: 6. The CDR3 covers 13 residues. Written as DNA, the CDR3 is TGTGCCAGCAGTCAGGGACAGTTCCACGAGCAGTACTTC. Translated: CASSQGQFHEQYF.

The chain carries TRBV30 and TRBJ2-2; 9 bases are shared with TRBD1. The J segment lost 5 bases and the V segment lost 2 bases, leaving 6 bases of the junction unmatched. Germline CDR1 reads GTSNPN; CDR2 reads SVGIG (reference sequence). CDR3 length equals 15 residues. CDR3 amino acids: CAWSSTGGMTGELFF. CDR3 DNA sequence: TGTGCCTGGAGTTCGACAGGGGGGATGACCGGGGAGCTGTTTTTT.

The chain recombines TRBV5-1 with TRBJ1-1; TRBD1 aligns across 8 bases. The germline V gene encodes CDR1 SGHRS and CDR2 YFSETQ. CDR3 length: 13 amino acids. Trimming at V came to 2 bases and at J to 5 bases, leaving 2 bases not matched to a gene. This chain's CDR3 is CASSLQGGTEAFF. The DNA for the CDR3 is TGCGCCAGCAGCTTACAGGGGGGAACTGAAGCTTTCTTT.

The CDR3 protein is CAISPRGGSNTEAFF. The CDR3 DNA reads TGTGCCATCAGTCCCCGCGGGGGGTCGAACACTGAAGCTTTCTTT. This chain links TRBV10-3 with TRBJ1-1; tentative D call: TRBD1 (5 bases). CDR3 length: 15 residues. Germline V CDR1 and CDR2: ENHRY, SYGVKD. V was trimmed by 5 bases and J by 1 base, leaving 14 bases between them.

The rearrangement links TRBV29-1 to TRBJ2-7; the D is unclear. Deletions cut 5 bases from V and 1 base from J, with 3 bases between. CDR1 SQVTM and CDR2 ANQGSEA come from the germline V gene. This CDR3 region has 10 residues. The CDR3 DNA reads TGCAGCGTTCTGTCCTACGAGCAGTACTTC. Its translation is CSVLSYEQYF.

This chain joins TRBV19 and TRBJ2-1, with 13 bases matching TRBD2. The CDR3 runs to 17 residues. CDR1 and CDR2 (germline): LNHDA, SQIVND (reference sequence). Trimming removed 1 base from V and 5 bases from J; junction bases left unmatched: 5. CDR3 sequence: CASSIGPGLAGNNEQFF. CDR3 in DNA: TGTGCCAGTAGTATAGGTCCGGGACTAGCGGGGAACAATGAGCAGTTCTTC. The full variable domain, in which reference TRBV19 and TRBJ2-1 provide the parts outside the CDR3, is DGGITQSPKYLFRKEGQNVTLSCEQNLNHDAMYWYRQDPGQGLRLIYYSQIVNDFQKGDIAEGYSVSREKKESFPLTVTSAQKNPTAFYLCASSIGPGLAGNNEQFFGPGTRLTVL.

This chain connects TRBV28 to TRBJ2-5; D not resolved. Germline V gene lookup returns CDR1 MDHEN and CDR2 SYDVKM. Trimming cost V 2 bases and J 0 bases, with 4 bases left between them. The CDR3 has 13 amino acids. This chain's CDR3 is CASSLLDQETQYF. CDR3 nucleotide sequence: TGTGCCAGCAGTTTACTCGACCAAGAGACCCAGTACTTC. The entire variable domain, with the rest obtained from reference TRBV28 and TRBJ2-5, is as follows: DVKVTQSSRYLVKRTGEKVFLECVQDMDHENMFWYRQDPGLGLRLIYFSYDVKMKEKGDIPEGYSVSREKKERFSLILESASTNQTSMYLCASSLLDQETQYFGPGTRLLVL.

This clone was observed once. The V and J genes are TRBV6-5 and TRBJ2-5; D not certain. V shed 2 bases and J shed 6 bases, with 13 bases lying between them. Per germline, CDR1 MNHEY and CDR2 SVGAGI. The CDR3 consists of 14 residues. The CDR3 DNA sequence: TGTGCCAGCAGTTACGCCCCTCTGGAACAGACCCAGTACTTC. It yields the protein CASSYAPLEQTQYF.